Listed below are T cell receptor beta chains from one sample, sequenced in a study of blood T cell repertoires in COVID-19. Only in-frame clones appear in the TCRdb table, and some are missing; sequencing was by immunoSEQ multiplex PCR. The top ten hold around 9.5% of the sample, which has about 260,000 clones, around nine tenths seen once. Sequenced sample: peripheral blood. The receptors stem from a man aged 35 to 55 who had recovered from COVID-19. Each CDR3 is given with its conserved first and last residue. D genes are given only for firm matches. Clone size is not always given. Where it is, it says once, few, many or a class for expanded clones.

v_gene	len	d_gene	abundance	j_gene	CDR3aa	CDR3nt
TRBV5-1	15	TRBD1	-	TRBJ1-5	CASSLGDRGNQPQHF	TGCGCCAGCAGCTTGGGGGACAGGGGAAATCAGCCCCAGCATTTT
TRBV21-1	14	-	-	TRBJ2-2	CARSREKFTGELFF	TGTGCCCGCAGCCGGGAGAAGTTCACCGGGGAGCTGTTTTTT
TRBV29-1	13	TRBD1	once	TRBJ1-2	CSVRTGLNYGYTF	TGCAGCGTCCGGACAGGGCTTAACTATGGCTACACCTTC
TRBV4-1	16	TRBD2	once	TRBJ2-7	CASSQPLGRGVVEQYF	TGCGCCAGCAGCCAACCCCTGGGGCGGGGGGTGGTCGAGCAGTACTTC
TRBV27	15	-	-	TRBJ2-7	CASSLRGGAQYEQYF	TGTGCCAGCAGTTTAAGAGGGGGGGCCCAATACGAGCAGTACTTC
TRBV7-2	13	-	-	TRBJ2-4	CASSLSGKGVQYF	TGTGCCAGCAGCTTATCCGGCAAGGGAGTTCAGTACTTC
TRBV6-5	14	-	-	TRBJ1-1	CASSYKGGGTEAFF	TGTGCCAGCAGTTACAAGGGAGGCGGCACTGAAGCTTTCTTT
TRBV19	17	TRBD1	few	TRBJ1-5	CASSMGGGQGRNQPQHF	TGTGCCAGTAGTATGGGGGGGGGACAGGGCCGCAATCAGCCCCAGCATTTT
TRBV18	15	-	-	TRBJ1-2	CASSPLDRLNYGYTF	TGTGCCAGCTCACCACTCGACAGGCTTAACTATGGCTACACCTTC
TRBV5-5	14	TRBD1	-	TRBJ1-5	CASRRGGGDQPQHF	TGTGCCAGCAGGAGAGGGGGCGGTGATCAGCCCCAGCATTTT
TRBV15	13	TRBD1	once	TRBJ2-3	CATGTGHTDTQYF	TGTGCCACGGGGACAGGACACACAGATACGCAGTATTTT
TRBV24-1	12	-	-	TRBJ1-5	CATSDGPGHWHF	TGTGCCACCAGTGATGGGCCGGGACACTGGCATTTT
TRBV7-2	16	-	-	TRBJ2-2	CASSLDSTDLTGELFF	TGTGCCAGCAGCTTAGACTCAACAGACCTCACCGGGGAGCTGTTTTTT
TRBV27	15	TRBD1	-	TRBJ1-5	CASSRGQGMHQPQHF	TGTGCCAGCAGTCGGGGACAGGGGATGCATCAGCCCCAGCATTTT
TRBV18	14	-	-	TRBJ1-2	CASSIKEGLDGYTF	TGTGCCAGCTCAATAAAGGAGGGGCTGGATGGCTACACCTTC
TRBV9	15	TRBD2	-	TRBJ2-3	CASSALTSGVDTQYF	TGTGCCAGCAGCGCCTTGACTAGCGGAGTCGATACGCAGTATTTT
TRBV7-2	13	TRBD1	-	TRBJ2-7	CASSFQGGDEQYF	TGTGCCAGCAGCTTCCAAGGGGGCGACGAGCAGTACTTC
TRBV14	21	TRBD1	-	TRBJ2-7	CASSQDYAGTGYYTRAYEQYF	TGTGCCAGCAGCCAAGATTACGCCGGGACAGGCTATTATACCAGGGCATACGAGCAGTACTTC
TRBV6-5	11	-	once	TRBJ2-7	CASSTGYEQYF	TGTGCCAGCAGCACAGGGTACGAGCAGTACTTC
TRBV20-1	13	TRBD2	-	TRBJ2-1	CSASLAGAREQFF	TGCAGTGCTAGTCTAGCGGGAGCCAGGGAGCAGTTCTTC
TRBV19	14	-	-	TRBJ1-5	CASSTGGGNQPQHF	TGTGCCAGTAGTACGGGGGGGGGCAATCAGCCCCAGCATTTT
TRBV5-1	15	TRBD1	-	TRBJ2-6	CASSRTGVGANVLTF	TGCGCCAGCAGCCGTACAGGGGTTGGGGCCAACGTCCTGACTTTC
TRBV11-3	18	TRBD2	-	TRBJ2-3	CASSARTSGRAGTDTQYF	TGTGCCAGCAGCGCCAGGACTAGCGGGAGGGCGGGCACAGATACGCAGTATTTT
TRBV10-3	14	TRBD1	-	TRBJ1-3	CAISGTGRGNTIYF	TGTGCCATCAGCGGGACAGGGAGGGGAAACACCATATATTTT
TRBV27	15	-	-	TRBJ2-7	CASRDYGGGSYEQYF	TGTGCCAGCAGGGACTACGGTGGAGGCTCCTACGAGCAGTACTTC
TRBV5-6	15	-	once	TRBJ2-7	CASSLDGTGRYEQYF	TGTGCCAGCAGCTTGGACGGGACGGGGAGGTACGAGCAGTACTTC
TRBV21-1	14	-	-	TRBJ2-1	CASRDGIIANEQFF	TGTGCCAGCAGAGACGGGATCATCGCGAATGAGCAGTTCTTC
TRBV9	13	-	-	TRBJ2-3	CASSTRLGDTQYF	TGTGCCAGCAGCACGCGACTAGGAGATACGCAGTATTTT
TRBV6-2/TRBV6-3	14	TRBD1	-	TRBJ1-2	CASSSYRDSYGYTF	TGTGCCAGCAGTTCCTACCGGGACAGCTATGGCTACACCTTC
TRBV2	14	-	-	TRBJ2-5	CASSRSDSQETQYF	TGTGCCAGCAGTCGATCGGACAGTCAAGAGACCCAGTACTTC
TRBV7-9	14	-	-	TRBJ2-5	CASSSQGRGETQYF	TGTGCCAGCAGCTCCCAGGGGCGTGGAGAGACCCAGTACTTC
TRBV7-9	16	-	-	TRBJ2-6	CASSLVAGTGANVLTF	TGTGCCAGCAGCTTAGTTGCCGGGACTGGGGCCAACGTCCTGACTTTC
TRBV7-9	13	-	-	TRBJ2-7	CASSPGAIYEQYF	TGTGCCAGCAGCCCAGGGGCGATCTACGAGCAGTACTTC
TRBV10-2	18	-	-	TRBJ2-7	CASSARRPGLGSSYEQYF	TGCGCCAGCAGTGCAAGGAGACCGGGACTGGGGAGCTCCTACGAGCAGTACTTC
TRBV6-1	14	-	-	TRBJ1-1	CASSPHRHSPGSFF	TGTGCCAGCAGTCCACACCGACACTCCCCAGGATCTTTCTTT
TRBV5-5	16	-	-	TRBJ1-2	CASSRSTGYSLGGYTF	TGTGCCAGCAGCCGCTCCACAGGATACTCCCTCGGAGGCTACACCTTC
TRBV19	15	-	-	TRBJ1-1	CASRAPLGASSEAFF	TGTGCCAGTAGAGCGCCACTGGGGGCGTCGTCTGAAGCTTTCTTT
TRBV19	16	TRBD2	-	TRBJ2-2	CASSIGTSGNTGELFF	TGTGCCAGTAGTATCGGGACTAGCGGAAACACCGGGGAGCTGTTTTTT
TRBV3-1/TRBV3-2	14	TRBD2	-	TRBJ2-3	CASSLGLGTDTQYF	TGTGCCAGCAGCCTAGGACTAGGGACAGATACGCAGTATTTT
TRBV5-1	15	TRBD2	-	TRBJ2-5	CASSSTSGSMETQYF	TGCGCCAGCAGCTCAACTAGCGGGAGTATGGAGACCCAGTACTTC
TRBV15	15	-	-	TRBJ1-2	CATSSPGLTNYGYTF	TGTGCCACCAGCTCGCCGGGTCTCACTAACTATGGCTACACCTTC
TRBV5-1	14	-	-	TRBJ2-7	CASSLGGVTYEQYF	TGCGCCAGCAGCTTGGGCGGGGTAACCTACGAGCAGTACTTC
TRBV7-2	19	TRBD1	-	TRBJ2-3	CASSLSDRGRWISTDTQYF	TGTGCCAGCAGCCTTTCGGACAGGGGGCGGTGGATAAGCACAGATACGCAGTATTTT
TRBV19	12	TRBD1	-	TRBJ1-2	CASSGQSYGYTF	TGTGCCAGCTCGGGACAGTCCTATGGCTACACCTTC
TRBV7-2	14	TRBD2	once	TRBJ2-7	CASSPTSFGYEQYF	TGTGCCAGCAGCCCGACTAGCTTTGGGTACGAGCAGTACTTC
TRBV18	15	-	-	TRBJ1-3	CASSPPARSGNTIYF	TGTGCCAGCTCACCACCGGCCCGCTCTGGAAACACCATATATTTT
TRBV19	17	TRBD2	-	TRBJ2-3	CASSTSLLAGGRDTQYF	TGTGCCAGTAGTACCTCCCTGCTAGCGGGGGGCCGGGATACGCAGTATTTT
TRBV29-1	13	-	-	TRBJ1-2	CSVESQQNYGYTF	TGCAGCGTTGAATCGCAACAGAACTATGGCTACACCTTC
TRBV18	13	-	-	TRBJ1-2	CASSPGPEIRYTF	TGTGCCAGCTCACCAGGTCCTGAGATTCGCTACACCTTC
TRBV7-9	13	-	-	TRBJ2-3	CASREDRGDTQYF	TGTGCCAGCCGAGAAGATCGCGGGGATACGCAGTATTTT
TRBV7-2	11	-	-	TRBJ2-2	CASTVPGELFF	TGTGCCAGCACCGTCCCCGGGGAGCTGTTTTTT
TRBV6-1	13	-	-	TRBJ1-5	CASSETSASPQHF	TGTGCCAGCAGTGAGACATCCGCTTCGCCCCAGCATTTT
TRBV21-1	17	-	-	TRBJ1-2	CASSVGVRENCGYGYTF	TGTGCCAGCAGCGTGGGAGTTAGGGAAAATTGTGGGTATGGCTACACCTTC
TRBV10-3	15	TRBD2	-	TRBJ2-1	CAISVASGANNEQFF	TGTGCCATCAGTGTGGCTAGCGGGGCAAACAATGAGCAGTTCTTC
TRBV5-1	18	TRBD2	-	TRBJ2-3	CASSPGLAGITSTDTQYF	TGCGCCAGCAGCCCAGGACTAGCGGGGATCACTAGCACAGATACGCAGTATTTT
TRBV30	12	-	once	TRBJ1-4	CAWCFNGEKLFF	TGTGCCTGGTGCTTCAATGGCGAAAAACTGTTTTTT
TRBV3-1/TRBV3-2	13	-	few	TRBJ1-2	CASSPQQNYGYTF	TGTGCCAGCAGCCCACAGCAGAACTATGGCTACACCTTC
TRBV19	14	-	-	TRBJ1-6	CASSTSGQNSPLHF	TGTGCCAGTAGTACGTCAGGGCAAAATTCACCCCTCCACTTT
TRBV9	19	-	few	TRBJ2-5	CASSSVFSRTPEGWETQYF	TGTGCCAGCAGCTCTGTATTTTCCAGGACACCCGAAGGGTGGGAGACCCAGTACTTC
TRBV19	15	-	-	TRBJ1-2	CASSRTYERDYGYTF	TGTGCCAGTAGTCGAACATACGAGCGGGACTATGGCTACACCTTC